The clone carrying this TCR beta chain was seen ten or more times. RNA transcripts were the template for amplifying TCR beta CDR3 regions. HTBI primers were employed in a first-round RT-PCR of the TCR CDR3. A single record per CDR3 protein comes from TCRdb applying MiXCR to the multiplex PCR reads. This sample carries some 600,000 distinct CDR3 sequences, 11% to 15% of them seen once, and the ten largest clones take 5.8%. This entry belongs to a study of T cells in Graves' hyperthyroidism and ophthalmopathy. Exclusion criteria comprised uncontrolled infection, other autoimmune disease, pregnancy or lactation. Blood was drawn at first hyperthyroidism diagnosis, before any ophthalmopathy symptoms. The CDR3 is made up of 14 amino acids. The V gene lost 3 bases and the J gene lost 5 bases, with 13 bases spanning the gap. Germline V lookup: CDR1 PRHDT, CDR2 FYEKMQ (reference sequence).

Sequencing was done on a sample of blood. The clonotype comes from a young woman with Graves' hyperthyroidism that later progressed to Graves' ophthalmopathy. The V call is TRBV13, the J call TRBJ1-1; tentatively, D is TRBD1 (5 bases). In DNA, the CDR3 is TGTGCCAGCAGCTTGCGGACACCTAGGACTGAAGCTTTCTTT. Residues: CASSLRTPRTEAFF.